This TCR beta chain is drawn from a study of blood T cell repertoires in COVID-19. Study background: Acute and convalescent COVID-19 samples came from the United States, Italy and Spain.

Across over 20 US areas, participants ranged in age from roughly 18 to 95 years. From germline, CDR1 is KGHSH and CDR2 LQKENI. The CDR3 length is 13 residues. Trimming stripped 1 base from V and 5 bases from J, with 6 bases between. Measured with immunoSEQ multiplex PCR; TCRdb has only the in-frame clones, and not every one. The sample has more than 350,000 clones; approximately 91% are singletons. Input material: PBMCs or T cells enriched from blood (not recorded which). The rearrangement links TRBV18 to TRBJ1-5, with unresolved D. The origin of this receptor is a woman aged 18 to 35 who had been exposed to COVID-19. The CDR3 is CASSPQPYQPQHF. The DNA for the CDR3 is TGTGCCAGCTCACCACAGCCTTATCAGCCCCAGCATTTT. The complete variable domain, with remaining parts taken from reference TRBV18 and TRBJ1-5, reads NAGVMQNPRHLVRRRGQEARLRCSPMKGHSHVYWYRQLPEEGLKFMVYLQKENIIDESGMPKERFSAEFPKEGPSILRIQQVVRGDSAAYFCASSPQPYQPQHFGDGTRLSIL.